This TCR beta chain was documented in a study of blood T cell repertoires in COVID-19. The wider study: COVID-19 samples, acute and convalescent, were from the United States, Italy and Spain.

Unmatched junction bases numbered 14, after V lost 5 bases and J lost 9 bases. Germline V gene sequence: CDR1 SGHTA, CDR2 FQGTGA. This CDR3 region has 17 residues. Produced via immunoSEQ multiplex PCR; TCRdb's table is partial and in-frame only. The sample consists of 140,000 to 150,000 clones, around 81% of them appearing once. This clone was seen a few times. This receptor was identified in a human donor in a cohort sampled during active COVID-19. This chain joins TRBV7-3 and TRBJ2-1, with TRBD2 identical over 12 bases. The sample was peripheral blood. CDR3 in DNA: TGTGCCAGCAGCCCGGCGGGACTAGCGGGCCCCGGGGGTGAGCAGTTCTTC. Translating gives CASSPAGLAGPGGEQFF.